A selection of T cell receptor beta chains follows, all from one sample in a study of blood T cell repertoires in COVID-19. Assay: immunoSEQ multiplex PCR; the TCRdb copy retains only in-frame clones and omits some. The data show under 250,000 clones, with about 89% seen just once and under 2% held by the top ten. The sequenced sample consisted of peripheral blood. These receptors were collected from a woman aged 55 to 70 who had recovered from COVID-19. Each CDR3 is given with its conserved first and last residue. Fields, in order: J gene, D gene, V gene, clone size, CDR3 protein, CDR3 DNA. The D gene is left open where the match is weak. Size is omitted from some rows. Given values are once, few, many or a class for expanded clones.

j_gene: TRBJ2-1; d_gene: -; v_gene: TRBV19; abundance: -; CDR3aa: CASSRRVGDTYNEQFF; CDR3nt: TGTGCCAGTAGTAGAAGGGTCGGGGATACCTACAATGAGCAGTTCTTC
j_gene: TRBJ1-6; d_gene: -; v_gene: TRBV5-1; abundance: once; CDR3aa: CASSLVGRNSPLHF; CDR3nt: TGCGCCAGCAGCTTGGTGGGGCGGAATTCACCCCTCCACTTT
j_gene: TRBJ1-1; d_gene: TRBD1; v_gene: TRBV11-2; abundance: -; CDR3aa: CASSPSDREYTEAFF; CDR3nt: TGTGCCAGCAGCCCTAGTGACAGGGAATACACTGAAGCTTTCTTT
j_gene: TRBJ1-1; d_gene: TRBD1; v_gene: TRBV3-1/TRBV3-2; abundance: many; CDR3aa: CASSVRQGSAEAFF; CDR3nt: TGTGCCAGCAGCGTTCGACAGGGGAGTGCTGAAGCTTTCTTT
j_gene: TRBJ2-3; d_gene: -; v_gene: TRBV7-2; abundance: -; CDR3aa: CASSLQSGVGTDTQYF; CDR3nt: TGTGCCAGCAGCTTACAGTCGGGGGTGGGCACAGATACGCAGTATTTT
j_gene: TRBJ1-3; d_gene: -; v_gene: TRBV4-3; abundance: -; CDR3aa: CASSQSSIIYF; CDR3nt: TGCGCCAGCAGCCAGTCATCCATCATATATTTT
j_gene: TRBJ2-5; d_gene: -; v_gene: TRBV11-2; abundance: -; CDR3aa: CASRRGLISETQYF; CDR3nt: TGTGCCAGCAGGAGAGGCCTAATATCGGAGACCCAGTACTTC
j_gene: TRBJ2-5; d_gene: TRBD2; v_gene: TRBV3-1/TRBV3-2; abundance: -; CDR3aa: CASSQATSGGTQYF; CDR3nt: TGTGCCAGCAGCCAAGCGACTAGCGGTGGGACCCAGTACTTC
j_gene: TRBJ1-5; d_gene: TRBD1; v_gene: TRBV7-8; abundance: few; CDR3aa: CASSRQGEGDQPQHF; CDR3nt: TGTGCCAGCAGCAGACAGGGTGAGGGCGATCAGCCCCAGCATTTT
j_gene: TRBJ2-1; d_gene: TRBD2; v_gene: TRBV19; abundance: few; CDR3aa: CASSILTDSTSGTGNEQFF; CDR3nt: TGTGCCAGTAGTATTTTAACCGACTCGACTAGCGGCACGGGCAATGAGCAGTTCTTC
j_gene: TRBJ1-3; d_gene: TRBD1; v_gene: TRBV28; abundance: few; CDR3aa: CASSSTAAGGDGNTIYF; CDR3nt: TGTGCCAGCAGTTCGACGGCCGCAGGGGGCGATGGAAACACCATATATTTT
j_gene: TRBJ2-1; d_gene: TRBD2; v_gene: TRBV7-9; abundance: -; CDR3aa: CASSPSGYYNEQFF; CDR3nt: TGTGCCAGCAGTCCTAGCGGCTACTACAATGAGCAGTTCTTC
j_gene: TRBJ2-7; d_gene: TRBD2; v_gene: TRBV6-5; abundance: -; CDR3aa: CASSYSAGGLNYEQYF; CDR3nt: TGTGCCAGCAGTTACTCTGCGGGGGGACTTAACTACGAGCAGTACTTC
j_gene: TRBJ2-1; d_gene: TRBD2; v_gene: TRBV7-6; abundance: -; CDR3aa: CASSSYIGGGDDNEQFF; CDR3nt: TGTGCCAGCAGCTCTTACATAGGCGGGGGGGATGACAATGAGCAGTTCTTC
j_gene: TRBJ1-1; d_gene: TRBD1; v_gene: TRBV2; abundance: -; CDR3aa: CASNLGQGNTEAFF; CDR3nt: TGTGCCAGCAACCTAGGACAGGGGAACACTGAAGCTTTCTTT
j_gene: TRBJ2-7; d_gene: TRBD2; v_gene: TRBV3-1/TRBV3-2; abundance: few; CDR3aa: CASSPLPGGKDYEQYF; CDR3nt: TGTGCCAGCAGCCCTCTCCCGGGGGGAAAAGACTACGAGCAGTACTTC
j_gene: TRBJ1-6; d_gene: TRBD1; v_gene: TRBV25-1; abundance: -; CDR3aa: CASRDREASPLHF; CDR3nt: TGTGCCAGCCGAGACAGGGAGGCTTCACCCCTCCACTTT
j_gene: TRBJ2-7; d_gene: -; v_gene: TRBV7-3; abundance: -; CDR3aa: CASSLAQGGPYEQYF; CDR3nt: TGTGCCAGCAGCTTAGCCCAGGGCGGACCCTACGAGCAGTACTTC
j_gene: TRBJ2-7; d_gene: TRBD1; v_gene: TRBV6-1; abundance: -; CDR3aa: CASRKGDRGGEQYF; CDR3nt: TGTGCCAGCAGGAAAGGGGACAGGGGAGGCGAGCAGTACTTC
j_gene: TRBJ2-3; d_gene: TRBD2; v_gene: TRBV27; abundance: -; CDR3aa: CASSSGLDTDTQYF; CDR3nt: TGTGCCAGCAGTTCGGGACTAGACACAGATACGCAGTATTTT
j_gene: TRBJ2-1; d_gene: TRBD2; v_gene: TRBV18; abundance: -; CDR3aa: CASSNSGASYNEQFF; CDR3nt: TGTGCCAGCTCAAACAGCGGGGCGAGTTACAATGAGCAGTTCTTC
j_gene: TRBJ2-3; d_gene: TRBD1; v_gene: TRBV7-9; abundance: -; CDR3aa: CASSFGTVPQTDTQYF; CDR3nt: TGTGCCAGCAGCTTTGGGACAGTTCCTCAAACAGATACGCAGTATTTT
j_gene: TRBJ2-1; d_gene: -; v_gene: TRBV29-1; abundance: -; CDR3aa: CSVEDLDKNYNEQFF; CDR3nt: TGCAGCGTTGAAGATCTGGACAAGAACTACAATGAGCAGTTCTTC
j_gene: TRBJ1-6; d_gene: TRBD1; v_gene: TRBV28; abundance: -; CDR3aa: CASSQPRSGGLEALHF; CDR3nt: TGTGCCAGCAGTCAGCCTAGGTCAGGGGGCTTAGAAGCCCTCCACTTT
j_gene: TRBJ2-1; d_gene: TRBD2; v_gene: TRBV7-7; abundance: few; CDR3aa: CASSQPAGLAGGEQFF; CDR3nt: TGTGCTAGCAGCCAGCCAGCCGGACTAGCGGGGGGGGAGCAGTTCTTC
j_gene: TRBJ2-5; d_gene: TRBD2; v_gene: TRBV6-5; abundance: once; CDR3aa: CASSYLTSGGETQYF; CDR3nt: TGTGCCAGCAGTTATCTCACTAGCGGGGGTGAGACCCAGTACTTC
j_gene: TRBJ2-7; d_gene: -; v_gene: TRBV14; abundance: -; CDR3aa: CASSQEPWRGRSSYEQYF; CDR3nt: TGTGCCAGCAGCCAAGAACCTTGGCGGGGCAGGAGCTCCTACGAGCAGTACTTC
j_gene: TRBJ2-3; d_gene: TRBD2; v_gene: TRBV5-1; abundance: once; CDR3aa: CASSLVSGGTTDTQYF; CDR3nt: TGCGCCAGCAGCTTGGTCAGCGGGGGGACCACAGATACGCAGTATTTT
j_gene: TRBJ1-1; d_gene: TRBD1; v_gene: TRBV29-1; abundance: -; CDR3aa: CSGGQGWDTEAFF; CDR3nt: TGCAGCGGGGGACAGGGATGGGACACTGAAGCTTTCTTT
j_gene: TRBJ2-5; d_gene: -; v_gene: TRBV11-3; abundance: few; CDR3aa: CASSADQGWQTQYF; CDR3nt: TGTGCCAGCAGCGCTGACCAGGGGTGGCAGACCCAGTACTTC
j_gene: TRBJ1-5; d_gene: -; v_gene: TRBV6-5; abundance: medium-sized; CDR3aa: CASSSGYQASNQPQHF; CDR3nt: TGTGCCAGCAGTTCAGGGTATCAAGCAAGCAATCAGCCCCAGCATTTT
j_gene: TRBJ2-7; d_gene: -; v_gene: TRBV1; abundance: -; CDR3aa: CTSRIPPGQASYEQYF; CDR3nt: TGCACCAGCAGAATTCCACCGGGACAGGCCTCCTACGAGCAGTACTTC
j_gene: TRBJ2-2; d_gene: -; v_gene: TRBV28; abundance: -; CDR3aa: CALSAGINTGELFF; CDR3nt: TGTGCCTTGAGCGCGGGAATAAACACCGGGGAGCTGTTTTTT
j_gene: TRBJ2-2; d_gene: -; v_gene: TRBV4-3; abundance: -; CDR3aa: CASSQDVRGWSGELFF; CDR3nt: TGCGCCAGCAGCCAAGATGTCCGGGGTTGGTCCGGGGAGCTGTTTTTT
j_gene: TRBJ1-5; d_gene: -; v_gene: TRBV7-8; abundance: -; CDR3aa: CASSLAGGGRNQPQHF; CDR3nt: TGTGCCAGCAGCTTAGCGGGAGGAGGGCGCAATCAGCCCCAGCATTTT
j_gene: TRBJ2-7; d_gene: TRBD2; v_gene: TRBV7-3; abundance: -; CDR3aa: CASSLNGGAYEQYF; CDR3nt: TGTGCCAGCAGCCTTAACGGGGGGGCTTACGAGCAGTACTTC
j_gene: TRBJ1-2; d_gene: -; v_gene: TRBV7-8; abundance: -; CDR3aa: CASSLESWGRTNYGYTF; CDR3nt: TGTGCCAGCAGCTTAGAATCGTGGGGCAGGACTAACTATGGCTACACCTTC